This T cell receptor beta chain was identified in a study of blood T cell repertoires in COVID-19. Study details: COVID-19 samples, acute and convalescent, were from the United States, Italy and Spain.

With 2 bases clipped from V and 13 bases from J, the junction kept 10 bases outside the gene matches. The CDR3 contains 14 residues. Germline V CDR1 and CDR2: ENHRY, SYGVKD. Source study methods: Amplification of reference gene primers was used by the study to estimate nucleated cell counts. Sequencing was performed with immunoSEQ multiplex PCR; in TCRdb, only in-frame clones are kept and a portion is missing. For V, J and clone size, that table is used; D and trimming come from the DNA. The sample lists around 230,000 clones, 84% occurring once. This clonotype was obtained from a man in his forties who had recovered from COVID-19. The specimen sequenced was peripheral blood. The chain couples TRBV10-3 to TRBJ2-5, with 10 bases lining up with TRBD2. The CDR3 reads CAISEPLAGVSVYF. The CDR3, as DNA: TGTGCCATCAGTGAGCCGCTAGCGGGAGTTAGTGTGTACTTC.